This T cell receptor beta chain was obtained from a study of control samples from healthy donors and cancer patients. Profiled with immunoSEQ multiplex PCR; TCRdb holds only in-frame clones, not every one. The profile shows about 50,000 clones, almost 90% of them singletons. The source is a man aged 45 to 65 with head and neck cancer. Input material: PBMCs.

The CDR3 reads CTSSQKLGNEQFF. In DNA form, the CDR3 reads TGCACCAGCAGCCAAAAACTAGGCAATGAGCAGTTCTTC. The chain employs TRBV1 and TRBJ2-1; the table's D gene call, TRBD2, was not cross checked with the DNA. TRBV1 is a pseudogene segment. The CDR3 loop spans 13 amino acids.